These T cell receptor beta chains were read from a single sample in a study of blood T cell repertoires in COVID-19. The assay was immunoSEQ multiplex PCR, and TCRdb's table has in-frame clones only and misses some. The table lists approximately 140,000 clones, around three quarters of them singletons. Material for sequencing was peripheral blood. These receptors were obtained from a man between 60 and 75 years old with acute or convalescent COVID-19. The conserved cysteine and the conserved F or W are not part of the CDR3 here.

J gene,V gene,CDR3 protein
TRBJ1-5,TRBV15,ATSRDGGLQPQH
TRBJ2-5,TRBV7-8,ASSMTGQETQY
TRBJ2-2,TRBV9,ASSVDGGGELF
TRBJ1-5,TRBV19,ASSRRGNQPQH
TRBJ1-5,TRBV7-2,ASSLETGHNQPQH
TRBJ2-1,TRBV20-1,SPRGGEQF
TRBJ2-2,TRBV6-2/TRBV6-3,ASSYSGGDTGELF
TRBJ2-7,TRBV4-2,ASSDSGGSYEQY
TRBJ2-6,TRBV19,ASSMGGGGGANVLT
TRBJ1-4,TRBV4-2,ASSQDPGSKEKLF
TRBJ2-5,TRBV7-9,ASSLGASGLETQY
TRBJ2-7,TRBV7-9,ASSFQGSPYEQY
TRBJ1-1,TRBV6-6,ASSPSQRAF
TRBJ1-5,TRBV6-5,ASSPGQGGNQPQH
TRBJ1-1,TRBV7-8,ASRQPGSEAF
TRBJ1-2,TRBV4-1,ASSQELDRPYGYT
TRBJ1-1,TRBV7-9,ASNLGGLNTEAF
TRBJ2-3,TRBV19,ASSIGGQRTDTQY
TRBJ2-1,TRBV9,ASSVSLRGGITPYNEQF
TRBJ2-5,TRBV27,ASSLVFPRRGRGRETQY
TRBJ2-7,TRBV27,ASSPGTGRGREQY
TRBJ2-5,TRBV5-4,ASSLAGVETQY
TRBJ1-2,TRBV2,ASSDYGTGGGYT
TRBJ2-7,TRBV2,ASSETPGQY
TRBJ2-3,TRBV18,ASSPPTGRTDTQY
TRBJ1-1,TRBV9,ASSGGGAGNTEAF
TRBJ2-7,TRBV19,ASSIVGQGLSEQY
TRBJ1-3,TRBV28,ASRLGAFSGNTIY
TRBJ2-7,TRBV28,ASISGRTGGWYEQY
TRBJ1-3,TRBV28,ASSLGREVHTIY
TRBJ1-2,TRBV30,AWSVSRGYGYT
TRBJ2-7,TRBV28,ASSFYGTTSYEQY
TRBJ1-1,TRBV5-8,ASSRTGGNTEAF
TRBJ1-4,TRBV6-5,ATRDATNEKLF
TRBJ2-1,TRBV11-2,ASSPGWSYNEQF
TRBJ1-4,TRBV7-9,ATSDSRMSANEKLF
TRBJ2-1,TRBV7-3,ASSLGDRGGEQF